Given below is one T cell receptor beta chain in context. Its antigen is currently unknown. The V end was cut by 6 bases, the J end by 9 bases, with 20 bases between. The CDR3 consists of 14 residues. This specimen belongs to a study of blood T cells in healthy people across ages. As for the study in general: The capture of about one barcoded beta molecule per two T cells was achieved by template switching.

Study-level findings and limits: Per million T cells, the diversity of TCR beta decreased roughly linearly as age advanced.

Together with a sample-barcoded 5' primer, a J-beta primer mix was included in a second PCR lasting about 6 to 11 cycles. A single record per CDR3 protein comes from TCRdb applying MiXCR to the 5' RACE reads. The table records roughly 1.9 million distinct CDR3 sequences, about 39% of them present only once. The TCR was taken from a human donor in good health. The sequencing input was blood. The J gene is TRBJ2-5, the V gene TRBV12-3 or TRBV12-4, with D possibly being TRBD1 (6 bases). Written as DNA, the CDR3 is TGTGCCAGCAGACCAACACAGGGAGCAGATGCCCAGTACTTC. The encoded protein is CASRPTQGADAQYF.